The rows below give T cell receptor beta chains drawn from one sample of a study of T cells after yellow fever vaccination. MiXCR, applied by TCRdb to the 5' RACE reads, yields one record per CDR3 protein. The sample consists of around 120,000 distinct CDR3 sequences, about 16% of them appearing once. The source was CD8+ T cells sorted from PBMCs, collected 5 days after the yellow fever booster vaccination. These TCRs come from a man aged 18-30 years who received the YFV17D yellow fever vaccine. Both conserved end residues are part of each CDR3. A D gene is named only where the DNA matches it firmly. Clone size is stated in some rows and not others, as once, few, many or a class when expanded.

d_gene: .; v_gene: TRBV7-8; abundance: .; j_gene: TRBJ2-6; CDR3aa: CASSFLGANVLTF; CDR3nt: TGTGCCAGCAGCTTTTTGGGGGCCAACGTCCTGACTTTC
d_gene: .; v_gene: TRBV29-1; abundance: many; j_gene: TRBJ2-7; CDR3aa: CSVFLDSSSYEQYF; CDR3nt: TGCAGCGTTTTCCTAGACTCAAGCTCCTACGAGCAGTACTTC
d_gene: .; v_gene: TRBV9; abundance: few; j_gene: TRBJ2-7; CDR3aa: CASSVDQGIHYEQYF; CDR3nt: TGTGCCAGCAGCGTAGATCAGGGCATTCACTACGAGCAGTACTTC
d_gene: .; v_gene: TRBV29-1; abundance: .; j_gene: TRBJ1-2; CDR3aa: CSVLEGDYGYTF; CDR3nt: TGCAGCGTTTTAGAGGGGGACTATGGCTACACCTTC
d_gene: .; v_gene: TRBV5-1; abundance: .; j_gene: TRBJ2-3; CDR3aa: CASSFRDREGDTQYF; CDR3nt: TGCGCCAGCAGCTTTCGGGACCGCGAGGGGGATACGCAGTATTTT
d_gene: .; v_gene: TRBV27; abundance: .; j_gene: TRBJ1-2; CDR3aa: CASSFRKGGNYGYTF; CDR3nt: TGTGCCAGCAGTTTTCGAAAGGGGGGAAACTATGGCTACACCTTC
d_gene: .; v_gene: TRBV10-2; abundance: .; j_gene: TRBJ1-6; CDR3aa: CASSVQRFNSPLHF; CDR3nt: TGCGCCAGCAGTGTCCAAAGATTTAATTCACCCCTCCACTTT
d_gene: TRBD1; v_gene: TRBV13; abundance: few; j_gene: TRBJ2-5; CDR3aa: CASSTGTGNTQETQYF; CDR3nt: TGTGCCAGCAGCACCGGGACAGGGAATACCCAAGAGACCCAGTACTTC
d_gene: .; v_gene: TRBV29-1; abundance: .; j_gene: TRBJ1-2; CDR3aa: CSVEDRGGNYGYTF; CDR3nt: TGCAGCGTTGAAGATCGAGGAGGAAACTATGGCTACACCTTC
d_gene: .; v_gene: TRBV4-3; abundance: few; j_gene: TRBJ2-1; CDR3aa: CASSQELWNEQFF; CDR3nt: TGCGCCAGCAGCCAAGAACTGTGGAATGAGCAGTTCTTC
d_gene: .; v_gene: TRBV9; abundance: .; j_gene: TRBJ2-2; CDR3aa: CASRPNSGELFF; CDR3nt: TGTGCCAGCAGGCCAAACAGCGGGGAGCTGTTTTTT
d_gene: .; v_gene: TRBV9; abundance: .; j_gene: TRBJ2-1; CDR3aa: CASSVAGYSYNEQFF; CDR3nt: TGTGCCAGCAGCGTAGCGGGCTACTCCTACAATGAGCAGTTCTTC
d_gene: TRBD1; v_gene: TRBV7-9; abundance: .; j_gene: TRBJ2-5; CDR3aa: CASSLNRGETQYF; CDR3nt: TGTGCCAGCAGCTTAAACAGGGGTGAGACCCAGTACTTC
d_gene: TRBD2; v_gene: TRBV29-1; abundance: few; j_gene: TRBJ2-5; CDR3aa: CSVEALAGAGETQYF; CDR3nt: TGCAGCGTTGAAGCACTAGCGGGGGCGGGAGAGACCCAGTACTTC
d_gene: .; v_gene: TRBV4-3; abundance: .; j_gene: TRBJ1-1; CDR3aa: CASSQDRNSLNTEAFF; CDR3nt: TGCGCCAGCAGCCAAGATCGAAACAGCTTGAACACTGAAGCTTTCTTT
d_gene: .; v_gene: TRBV6-2/TRBV6-3; abundance: few; j_gene: TRBJ1-1; CDR3aa: CASSSGRTNTEAFF; CDR3nt: TGTGCCAGCAGTTCGGGACGGACGAACACTGAAGCTTTCTTT
d_gene: TRBD2; v_gene: TRBV12-5; abundance: .; j_gene: TRBJ2-2; CDR3aa: CASGLTSGGLGGELFF; CDR3nt: TGTGCTAGTGGTTTGACTAGCGGGGGCTTAGGCGGGGAGCTGTTTTTT
d_gene: .; v_gene: TRBV4-3; abundance: many; j_gene: TRBJ1-1; CDR3aa: CASSQDRGGNTEAFF; CDR3nt: TGCGCCAGCAGCCAAGATAGGGGTGGGAACACTGAAGCTTTCTTT
d_gene: .; v_gene: TRBV7-9; abundance: .; j_gene: TRBJ1-2; CDR3aa: CASSLVSASNYGYTF; CDR3nt: TGTGCCAGCAGCTTAGTGTCAGCCTCCAACTATGGCTACACCTTC
d_gene: .; v_gene: TRBV20-1; abundance: few; j_gene: TRBJ2-5; CDR3aa: CSADKQVGGETQYF; CDR3nt: TGCAGTGCTGATAAGCAGGTTGGCGGAGAGACCCAGTACTTC
d_gene: .; v_gene: TRBV5-1; abundance: many; j_gene: TRBJ1-2; CDR3aa: CASGPPGRLVGYTF; CDR3nt: TGCGCCAGCGGACCTCCGGGGAGGCTCGTTGGCTACACCTTC
d_gene: .; v_gene: TRBV7-3; abundance: .; j_gene: TRBJ2-5; CDR3aa: CASSLMGKQETQYF; CDR3nt: TGTGCCAGCAGCTTAATGGGGAAGCAAGAGACCCAGTACTTC
d_gene: .; v_gene: TRBV4-1; abundance: few; j_gene: TRBJ1-1; CDR3aa: CASSQVEREAFF; CDR3nt: TGCGCCAGCAGCCAAGTGGAGCGAGAAGCTTTCTTT
d_gene: .; v_gene: TRBV4-1; abundance: .; j_gene: TRBJ2-5; CDR3aa: CASGLSLGPQETQYF; CDR3nt: TGCGCCAGCGGGCTAAGTCTGGGTCCACAAGAGACCCAGTACTTC
d_gene: .; v_gene: TRBV29-1; abundance: .; j_gene: TRBJ1-1; CDR3aa: CSATGGRAFF; CDR3nt: TGCAGCGCCACGGGGGGAAGGGCTTTCTTT
d_gene: .; v_gene: TRBV29-1; abundance: few; j_gene: TRBJ2-5; CDR3aa: CSAEGGSETQYF; CDR3nt: TGCAGCGCCGAGGGTGGGTCGGAGACCCAGTACTTC
d_gene: TRBD1; v_gene: TRBV6-5; abundance: .; j_gene: TRBJ2-2; CDR3aa: CASSGTGGPGELFF; CDR3nt: TGTGCCAGCAGTGGGACAGGGGGACCCGGGGAGCTGTTTTTT
d_gene: .; v_gene: TRBV7-9; abundance: .; j_gene: TRBJ2-7; CDR3aa: CASSPIWDEQYF; CDR3nt: TGTGCCAGCAGCCCAATTTGGGACGAGCAGTACTTC
d_gene: .; v_gene: TRBV20-1; abundance: .; j_gene: TRBJ2-6; CDR3aa: CSAPLVWGLGGANVLTF; CDR3nt: TGCAGTGCTCCCCTTGTTTGGGGGCTGGGAGGGGCCAACGTCCTGACTTTC
d_gene: .; v_gene: TRBV6-2/TRBV6-3; abundance: few; j_gene: TRBJ2-7; CDR3aa: CASSYYSSYEQYF; CDR3nt: TGTGCCAGCAGTTACTACAGTTCCTACGAGCAGTACTTC
d_gene: TRBD2; v_gene: TRBV29-1; abundance: .; j_gene: TRBJ2-1; CDR3aa: CSVASGLSSYNEQFF; CDR3nt: TGCAGCGTCGCTAGCGGGCTGAGCTCCTACAATGAGCAGTTCTTC
d_gene: TRBD2; v_gene: TRBV3-1; abundance: .; j_gene: TRBJ2-7; CDR3aa: CASSFPGGAREQYF; CDR3nt: TGTGCCAGCAGCTTCCCCGGGGGGGCCCGGGAGCAGTACTTC
d_gene: .; v_gene: TRBV4-1; abundance: many; j_gene: TRBJ2-3; CDR3aa: CASSQGELSTDTQYF; CDR3nt: TGCGCCAGCAGCCAAGGGGAACTCAGCACAGATACGCAGTATTTT
d_gene: .; v_gene: TRBV14; abundance: .; j_gene: TRBJ2-1; CDR3aa: CASSPPSGAVDEQFF; CDR3nt: TGTGCCAGCAGCCCTCCTAGTGGGGCCGTGGATGAGCAGTTCTTC
d_gene: .; v_gene: TRBV2; abundance: .; j_gene: TRBJ2-7; CDR3aa: CASSEGRGGLEQYF; CDR3nt: TGTGCCAGCAGTGAGGGAAGGGGAGGACTCGAGCAGTACTTC
d_gene: .; v_gene: TRBV2; abundance: few; j_gene: TRBJ2-7; CDR3aa: CASAGPNLLGEQYF; CDR3nt: TGTGCCAGCGCGGGACCGAACCTTCTTGGCGAGCAGTACTTC
d_gene: TRBD1; v_gene: TRBV24-1; abundance: .; j_gene: TRBJ2-1; CDR3aa: CATGDRETYEQFF; CDR3nt: TGTGCCACCGGAGACAGGGAGACGTATGAGCAGTTCTTC
d_gene: TRBD1; v_gene: TRBV27; abundance: .; j_gene: TRBJ2-1; CDR3aa: CASSPWDSPRFGEQFF; CDR3nt: TGTGCCAGCAGTCCCTGGGACAGTCCGAGGTTCGGTGAGCAGTTCTTC